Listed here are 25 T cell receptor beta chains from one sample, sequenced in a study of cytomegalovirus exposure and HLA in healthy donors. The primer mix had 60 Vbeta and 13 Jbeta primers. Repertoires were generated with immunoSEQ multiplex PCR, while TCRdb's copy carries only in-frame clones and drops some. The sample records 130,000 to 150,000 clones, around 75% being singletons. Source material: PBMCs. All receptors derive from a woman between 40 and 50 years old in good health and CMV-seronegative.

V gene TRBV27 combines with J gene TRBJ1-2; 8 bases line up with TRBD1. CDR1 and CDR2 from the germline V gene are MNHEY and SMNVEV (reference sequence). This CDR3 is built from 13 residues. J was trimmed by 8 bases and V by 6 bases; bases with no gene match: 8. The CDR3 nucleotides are TGTGCCAGCAGGCGGTCAGGGGGCATCGGCTACACCTTC. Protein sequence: CASRRSGGIGYTF.

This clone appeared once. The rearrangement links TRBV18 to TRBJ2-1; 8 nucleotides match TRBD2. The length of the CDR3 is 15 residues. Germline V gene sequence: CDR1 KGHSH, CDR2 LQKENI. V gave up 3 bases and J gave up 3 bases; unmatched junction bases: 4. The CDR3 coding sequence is TGTGCCAGCTCACCTGATCTAGCGGGCTACAATGAGCAGTTCTTC. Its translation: CASSPDLAGYNEQFF.

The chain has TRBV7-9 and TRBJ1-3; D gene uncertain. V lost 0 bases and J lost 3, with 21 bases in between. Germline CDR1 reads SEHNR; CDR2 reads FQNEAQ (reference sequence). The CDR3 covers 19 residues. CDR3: CASSLASSPVPRGGNTIYF. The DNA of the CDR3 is TGTGCCAGCAGCTTAGCCTCAAGTCCCGTACCTCGGGGTGGAAACACCATATATTTT.

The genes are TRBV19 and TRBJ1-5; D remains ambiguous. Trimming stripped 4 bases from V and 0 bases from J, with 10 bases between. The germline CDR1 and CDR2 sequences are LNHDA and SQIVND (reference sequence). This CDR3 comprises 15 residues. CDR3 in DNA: TGTGCCAGTAGTACAGGAACTTATAGCAATCAGCCCCAGCATTTT. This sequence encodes CASSTGTYSNQPQHF. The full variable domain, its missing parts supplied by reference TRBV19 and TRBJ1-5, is DGGITQSPKYLFRKEGQNVTLSCEQNLNHDAMYWYRQDPGQGLRLIYYSQIVNDFQKGDIAEGYSVSREKKESFPLTVTSAQKNPTAFYLCASSTGTYSNQPQHFGDGTRLSIL.

The CDR3 DNA reads as TGTGCCAGCAGTTTAAGACAGGGGGGTGGTCAGCCCCAGCATTTT. Protein product: CASSLRQGGGQPQHF. This rearrangement joins TRBV6-1 to TRBJ1-5; TRBD1 matches 9 bases. Germline CDR1 and CDR2: MNHNS and SASEGT. V shed 5 bases, J shed 6 bases, and the junction held 8 bases outside the gene matches. The CDR3 consists of 15 residues.

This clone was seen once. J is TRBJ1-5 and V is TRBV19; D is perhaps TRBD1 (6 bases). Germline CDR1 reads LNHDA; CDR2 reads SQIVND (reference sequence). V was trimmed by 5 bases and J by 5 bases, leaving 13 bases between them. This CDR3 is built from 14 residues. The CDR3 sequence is CASSVPGHDQPQHF. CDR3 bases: TGTGCCAGTAGTGTCCCGGGACATGATCAGCCCCAGCATTTT.

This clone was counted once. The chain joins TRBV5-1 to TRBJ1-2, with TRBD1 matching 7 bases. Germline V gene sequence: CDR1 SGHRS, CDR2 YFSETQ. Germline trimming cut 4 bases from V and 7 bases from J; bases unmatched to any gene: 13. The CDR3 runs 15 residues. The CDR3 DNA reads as TGCGCCAGCAGCGCAGTAAATCTAGGGGGCTTTGGCTACACCTTC. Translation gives CASSAVNLGGFGYTF.

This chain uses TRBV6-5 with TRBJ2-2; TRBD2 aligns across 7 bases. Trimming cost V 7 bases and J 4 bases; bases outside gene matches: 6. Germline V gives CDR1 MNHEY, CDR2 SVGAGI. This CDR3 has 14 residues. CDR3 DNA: TGTGCCAGCACCTACCAGCGGGGCACCGGGGAGCTGTTTTTT. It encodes CASTYQRGTGELFF.

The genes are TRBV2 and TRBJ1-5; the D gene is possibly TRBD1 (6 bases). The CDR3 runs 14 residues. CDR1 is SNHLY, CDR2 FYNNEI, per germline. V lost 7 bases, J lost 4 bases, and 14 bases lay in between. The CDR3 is CASTLTGRNQPQHF. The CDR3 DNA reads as TGTGCCAGCACCCTCACAGGGCGGAATCAGCCCCAGCATTTT.

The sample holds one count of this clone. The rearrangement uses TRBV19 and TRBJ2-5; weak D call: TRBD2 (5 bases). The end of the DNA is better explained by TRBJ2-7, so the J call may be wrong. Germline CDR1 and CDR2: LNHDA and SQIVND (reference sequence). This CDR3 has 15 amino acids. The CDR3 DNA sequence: TGTGCCAGTAGTATAATCCTAGCTTCATCCTACGAGCAGTACTTC. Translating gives CASSIILASSYEQYF.

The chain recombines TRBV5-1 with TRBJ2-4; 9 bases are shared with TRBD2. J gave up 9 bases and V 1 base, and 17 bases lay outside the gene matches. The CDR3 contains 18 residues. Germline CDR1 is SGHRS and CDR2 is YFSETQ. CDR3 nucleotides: TGCGCCAGCAGCTTGTCGCCTGGGACTAGCCGGGACATGCGCATTCAGTACTTC. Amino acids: CASSLSPGTSRDMRIQYF.

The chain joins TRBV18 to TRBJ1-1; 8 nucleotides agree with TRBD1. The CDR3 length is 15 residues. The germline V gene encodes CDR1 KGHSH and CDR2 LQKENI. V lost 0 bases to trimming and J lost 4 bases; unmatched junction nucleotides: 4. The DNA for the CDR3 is TGTGCCAGCTCACCACCCGGACAGGGCCCCACTGAAGCTTTCTTT. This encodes CASSPPGQGPTEAFF.

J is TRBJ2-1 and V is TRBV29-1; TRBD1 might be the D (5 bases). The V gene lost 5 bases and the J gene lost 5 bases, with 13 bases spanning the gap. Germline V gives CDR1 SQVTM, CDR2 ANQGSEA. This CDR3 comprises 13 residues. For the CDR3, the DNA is TGCAGCGTTCCCAGGGCGCCTCACAATGAGCAGTTCTTC. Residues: CSVPRAPHNEQFF.

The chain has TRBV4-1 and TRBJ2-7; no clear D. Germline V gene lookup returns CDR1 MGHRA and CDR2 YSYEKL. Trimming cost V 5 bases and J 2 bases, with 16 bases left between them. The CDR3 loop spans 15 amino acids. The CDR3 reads CASSTNHPPTYEQYF. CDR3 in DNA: TGCGCCAGCAGCACGAATCACCCGCCTACCTACGAGCAGTACTTC.

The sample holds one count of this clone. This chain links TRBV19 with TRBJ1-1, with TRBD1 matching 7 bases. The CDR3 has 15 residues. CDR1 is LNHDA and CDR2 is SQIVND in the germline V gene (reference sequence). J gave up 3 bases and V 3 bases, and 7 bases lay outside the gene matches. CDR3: CASSMMTGFYTEAFF. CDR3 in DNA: TGTGCCAGTAGTATGATGACAGGGTTCTACACTGAAGCTTTCTTT.

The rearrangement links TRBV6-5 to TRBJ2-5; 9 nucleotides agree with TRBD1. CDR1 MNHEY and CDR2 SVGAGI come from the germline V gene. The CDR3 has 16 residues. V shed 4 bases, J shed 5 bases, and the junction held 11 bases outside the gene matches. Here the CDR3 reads CASSSSGDRDRETQYF. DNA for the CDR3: TGTGCCAGCAGTTCCTCGGGGGACAGGGATAGGGAGACCCAGTACTTC.

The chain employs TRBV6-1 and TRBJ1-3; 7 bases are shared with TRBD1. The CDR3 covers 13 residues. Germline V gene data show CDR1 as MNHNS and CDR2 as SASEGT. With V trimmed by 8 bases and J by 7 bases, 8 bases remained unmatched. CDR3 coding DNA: TGTGCCAGCCGTACAGGGGATTGGAACACCATATATTTT. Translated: CASRTGDWNTIYF.

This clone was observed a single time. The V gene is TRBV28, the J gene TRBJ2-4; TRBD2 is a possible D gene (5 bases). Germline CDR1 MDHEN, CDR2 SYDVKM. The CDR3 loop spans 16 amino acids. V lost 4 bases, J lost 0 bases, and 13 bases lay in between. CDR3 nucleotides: TGTGCCAGCAGTTCTTCAGGAGGACTAGCCAAAAACATTCAGTACTTC. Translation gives CASSSSGGLAKNIQYF.

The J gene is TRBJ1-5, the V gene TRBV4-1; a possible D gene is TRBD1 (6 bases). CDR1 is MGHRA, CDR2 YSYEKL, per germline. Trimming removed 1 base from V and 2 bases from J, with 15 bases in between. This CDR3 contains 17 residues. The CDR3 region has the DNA TGCGCCAGCAGCCAAGTCATACCCAGGGGTGGCAATCAGCCCCAGCATTTT. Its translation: CASSQVIPRGGNQPQHF.

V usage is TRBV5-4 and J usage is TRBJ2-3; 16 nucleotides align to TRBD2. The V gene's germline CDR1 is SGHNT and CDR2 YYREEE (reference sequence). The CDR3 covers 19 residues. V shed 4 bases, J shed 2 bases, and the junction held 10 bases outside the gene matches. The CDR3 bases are TGTGCCAGCAGCATTGGGACTAGCGGGGGGGCAGGGTTCACAGATACGCAGTATTTT. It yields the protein CASSIGTSGGAGFTDTQYF.

This chain's CDR3 is CASSLVAGASEETQYF. The DNA for the CDR3 is TGCGCCAGCAGCTTGGTCGCGGGGGCATCGGAAGAGACCCAGTACTTC. The chain combines TRBV5-1 with TRBJ2-5; D is possibly TRBD2 (7 bases). With 0 bases removed from V and 3 bases from J, the gap between germline ends came to 15 bases. Germline CDR1 is SGHRS and CDR2 is YFSETQ. The CDR3 has 16 amino acids. Combining the CDR3 with reference TRBV5-1 and TRBJ2-5 gives the whole variable domain KAGVTQTPRYLIKTRGQQVTLSCSPISGHRSVSWYQQTPGQGLQFLFEYFSETQRNKGNFPGRFSGRQFSNSRSEMNVSTLELGDSALYLCASSLVAGASEETQYFGPGTRLLVL.

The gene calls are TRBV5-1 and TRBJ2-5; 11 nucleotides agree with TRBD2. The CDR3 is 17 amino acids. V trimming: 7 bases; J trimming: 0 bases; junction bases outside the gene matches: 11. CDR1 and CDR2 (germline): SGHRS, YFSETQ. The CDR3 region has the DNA TGCGCCAGCCGTCGACTAGCGGGGAGGGGGTACCAAGAGACCCAGTACTTC. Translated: CASRRLAGRGYQETQYF.

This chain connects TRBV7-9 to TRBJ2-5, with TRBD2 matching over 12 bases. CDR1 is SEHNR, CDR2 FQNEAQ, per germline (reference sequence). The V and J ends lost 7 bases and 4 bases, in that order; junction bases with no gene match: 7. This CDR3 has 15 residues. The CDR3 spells CASIRLAGVAETQYF. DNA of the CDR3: TGTGCCAGCATAAGACTAGCGGGGGTTGCAGAGACCCAGTACTTC.

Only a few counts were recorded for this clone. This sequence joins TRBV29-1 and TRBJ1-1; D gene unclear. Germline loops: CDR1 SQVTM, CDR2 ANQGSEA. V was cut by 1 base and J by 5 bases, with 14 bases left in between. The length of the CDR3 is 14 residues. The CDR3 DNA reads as TGCAGCGTTGAAGTGAGAGGGAGGTGGACTGAAGCTTTCTTT. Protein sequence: CSVEVRGRWTEAFF. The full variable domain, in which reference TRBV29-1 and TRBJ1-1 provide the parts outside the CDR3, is SAVISQKPSRDICQRGTSLTIQCQVDSQVTMMFWYRQQPGQSLTLIATANQGSEATYESGFVIDKFPISRPNLTFSTLTVSNMSPEDSSIYLCSVEVRGRWTEAFFGQGTRLTVV.

CDR3 sequence reads: CASSLRTGDTGELFF. The CDR3 DNA is TGTGCCAGCAGCTTACGGACAGGGGACACCGGGGAGCTGTTTTTT. The gene calls are TRBV5-4 and TRBJ2-2; the match to TRBD1 covers 9 bases. Germline lookup yields CDR1 SGHNT and CDR2 YYREEE (reference sequence). This CDR3 spans 15 amino acids. J gave up 3 bases and V 2 bases, and 2 bases lay outside the gene matches. The whole variable domain, remainder taken from reference TRBV5-4 and TRBJ2-2, is ETGVTQSPTHLIKTRGQQVTLRCSSQSGHNTVSWYQQALGQGPQFIFQYYREEENGRGNFPPRFSGLQFPNYSSELNVNALELDDSALYLCASSLRTGDTGELFFGEGSRLTVL.